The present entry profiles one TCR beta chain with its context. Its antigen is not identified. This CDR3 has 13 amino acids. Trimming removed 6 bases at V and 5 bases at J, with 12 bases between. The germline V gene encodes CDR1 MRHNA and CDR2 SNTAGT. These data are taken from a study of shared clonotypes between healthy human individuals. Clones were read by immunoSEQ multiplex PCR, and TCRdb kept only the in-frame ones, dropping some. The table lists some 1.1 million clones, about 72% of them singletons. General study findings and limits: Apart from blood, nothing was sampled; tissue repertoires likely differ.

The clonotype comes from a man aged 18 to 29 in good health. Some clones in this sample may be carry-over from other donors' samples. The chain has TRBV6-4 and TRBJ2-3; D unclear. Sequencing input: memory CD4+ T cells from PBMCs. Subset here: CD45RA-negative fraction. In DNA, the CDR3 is TGTGCCAGCAGCGAGGCTTGGGGAGATACGCAGTATTTT. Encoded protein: CASSEAWGDTQYF.